What follows describes a single T cell receptor beta chain. Its antigen remains undetermined. The record has no base qualities; no much larger clone is one base away. The time point label, read with the paper, signifies: newly diagnosed, previously untreated cHL patient sample. Magnetic negative selection with a Miltenyi CD4+ T cell isolation kit was used to purify CD4+ T cells from thawed PBMCs. PBMCs from patients with newly diagnosed, previously untreated classical Hodgkin lymphoma were sequenced as a comparison group for the relapsed/refractory trial patients. Peripheral blood was collected in 8 mL Vacutainer Cell Preparation Tubes, from which PBMCs were isolated by centrifugation and then cryopreserved. Purified CD4+ and CD8+ fractions were prepared only for cases in which an additional PBMC sample was available. Magnetically labelled cells were removed on LS columns in a quadroMACS separator, and the flow-through was retained as the purified fraction.

These data are taken from a study of PD-1 blockade in classical Hodgkin lymphoma (dated by TCRdb to 2019 to 2021). General notes on the study: The study used TCR beta sequencing and CyTOF to define a peripheral blood immune signature of response to PD-1 blockade in classical Hodgkin lymphoma.

Summary of the overall study and its limitations: Baseline TCR diversity was reported to be lower in newly diagnosed patients than in healthy donors, and even lower in relapsed/refractory patients. The study covered only a single clinical trial cohort, and the causes of the repertoire differences, possibly disease activity or prior therapy, were still not defined.

Per the germline V gene, MDHEN is the CDR1 and SYDVKM is the CDR2. Deletion took 2 bases off V and 0 bases off J, with a span of 8 bases between the germline ends. The CDR3 runs 15 residues from the cysteine to the phenylalanine. Just CDR3 DNA is preserved here, 45 bases in frame from base 1. The Qiagen DNeasy kit was used to extract genomic DNA from unsorted PBMCs and from the negatively selected CD4+ and CD8+ fractions. TCR beta CDR3 regions were subjected to amplification by immunoSEQ multiplex PCR with primers that anneal to V and J segments. A synthetic immune receptor repertoire was used to minimize amplification bias, and any remaining bias was removed computationally after sequencing. Under the source paper's analysis protocol: Custom Python scripts were used to quantify repertoire diversity as the Shannon entropy index. Unsorted, CD4+ and CD8+ repertoires were examined separately, except in combined analyses, for which CD4+ and CD8+ sequences were merged in silico. TCRdb holds this immuneACCESS table with in-frame rearrangements only. Some clones are missing; in checked studies, unresolved V genes explain under half, and the rest has no known cause. V and J calls and clone size are those listed in that table; D and trimming were worked out from the DNA. Counted in this sample were around 16,000 clones; around 84% of them appeared once. The ten most abundant clones make up 0.84% of the sample.

In this chain, TRBV28 is recombined with TRBJ2-4; a weak D assignment points to TRBD2 (5 bases agree). The sample consisted of CD4+ T cells from blood. This TCR was sampled from a human donor with classical Hodgkin lymphoma. The base sequence is TGTGCCAGCAGTTTAGGGAGCGTAGCCAAAAACATTCAGTACTTC. This gives the protein CASSLGSVAKNIQYF.